This T cell receptor beta chain was sequenced in a study of blood T cell repertoires in COVID-19. Study context: Donors in the United States, Italy and Spain gave samples during acute or convalescent COVID-19. From T cells, B-cell-depleted T cells, or PBMCs came the material, which was cDNA or gDNA.

Someone with COVID-19 had been met by exposed participants within 2 weeks before study entry. Germline CDR1 reads MNHEY; CDR2 reads SVGAGI. V dropped 10 bases and J dropped 8; count of bases not matched to a gene: 11. The CDR3 runs 14 residues. Clones were read by immunoSEQ multiplex PCR, and TCRdb kept only the in-frame ones, dropping some. This table has fewer than 250,000 clones, 80% to 90% appearing once. Sequences were obtained from PBMCs or T cells enriched from blood (not recorded which). This clonotype was obtained from a man aged 45-65 years who had been exposed to COVID-19. The J gene is TRBJ1-4, the V gene TRBV6-5; TRBD1 aligns across 9 bases. CDR3 protein: CAINRDRASEKLFF. The DNA of the CDR3 is TGTGCCATCAACCGGGACAGGGCAAGCGAAAAACTGTTTTTT.